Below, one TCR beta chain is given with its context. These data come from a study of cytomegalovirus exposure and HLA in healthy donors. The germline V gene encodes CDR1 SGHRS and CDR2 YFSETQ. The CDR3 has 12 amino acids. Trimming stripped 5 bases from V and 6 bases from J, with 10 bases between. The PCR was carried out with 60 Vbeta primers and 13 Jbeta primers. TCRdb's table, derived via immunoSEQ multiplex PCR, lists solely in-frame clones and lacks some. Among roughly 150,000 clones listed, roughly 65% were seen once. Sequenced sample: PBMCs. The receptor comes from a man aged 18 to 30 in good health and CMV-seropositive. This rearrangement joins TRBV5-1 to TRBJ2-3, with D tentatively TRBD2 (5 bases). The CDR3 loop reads CASRPSGDTQYF. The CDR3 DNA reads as TGCGCCAGCAGGCCCTCGGGGGATACGCAGTATTTT. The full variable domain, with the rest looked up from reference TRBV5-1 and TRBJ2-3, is KAGVTQTPRYLIKTRGQQVTLSCSPISGHRSVSWYQQTPGQGLQFLFEYFSETQRNKGNFPGRFSGRQFSNSRSEMNVSTLELGDSALYLCASRPSGDTQYFGPGTRLTVL.